The 27 T cell receptor beta chains below come from one sample, sequenced in a study of T-cell memory formation after mild COVID-19. TCRdb used MiXCR to reprocess the 5' RACE reads, holding one entry per CDR3 protein. The sample has a few hundred thousand distinct CDR3 sequences, roughly 17% seen once. What was sequenced was PBMCs or a T cell subset sorted from them (not recorded which). The receptor source for this set is a man younger than 30 who had mild COVID-19 (a few samples of this study predate the infection). Cell type and time point are not known.

This clonotype was counted a single time. The V and J genes are TRBV10-3 and TRBJ2-7, with D possibly matching TRBD2 (5 bases). The CDR3 runs 12 residues. Germline V CDR1 and CDR2: ENHRY, SYGVKD. Trimming took 3 bases from V and 6 from J, leaving 9 bases between them. The CDR3 nucleotides read TGTGCCATCAGTGATCAAGGACTCGAGCAGTACGTC. It specifies CAISDQGLEQYV.

This clonotype was counted between two and nine times. J is TRBJ1-2 and V is TRBV9, with 8 nucleotides matching TRBD1. After removal of 6 bases from V and 5 bases from J, the junction contained 9 bases not matched to a gene. Germline CDR1 is SGDLS and CDR2 is YYNGEE. The CDR3 consists of 14 residues. This chain's CDR3 is CASTQTGGGYGYTF. CDR3 DNA sequence: TGTGCCAGCACTCAAACAGGGGGTGGGTATGGCTACACCTTC.

The CDR3: CATSVMAGQGLDTQYF. In DNA form, the CDR3 reads TGTGCCACCAGTGTTATGGCGGGGCAAGGACTAGATACGCAGTATTTT. J is TRBJ2-3 and V is TRBV24-1, with a weak D call TRBD2 (6 bases). Per germline, CDR1 KGHDR and CDR2 SFDVKD. This CDR3 comprises 16 residues. Trimming removed 5 bases from V and 5 bases from J, with 19 bases in between.

Concerning this clonotype: The junction departs from the called germline gene at one end, perhaps through a read error. The rearrangement uses TRBV29-1 and TRBJ1-4; D is undetermined. The CDR3 contains 12 residues. Germline CDR1 and CDR2: SQVTM and ANQGSEA. CDR3 in amino acids: CSVGWMGEQLFF. CDR3 bases: TGCAGCGTTGGCTGGATGGGTGAACAACTGTTTTTT.

This clonotype has only a few counts. J is TRBJ1-3 and V is TRBV7-9; the D is unclear. The germline V and J ends were trimmed by 1 base and 4 bases, with 5 bases remaining between them. Germline assignment: CDR1 SEHNR and CDR2 FQNEAQ (reference sequence). This CDR3 comprises 13 residues. As DNA, the CDR3 is TGTGCCAGCAGCTTAGGACACGGAAACACCATATATTTT. Its translation: CASSLGHGNTIYF.

A few counts support this clonotype. This rearrangement joins TRBV4-1 to TRBJ2-7; D might be TRBD1 or TRBD2, each matching 7 bases. Trimming removed 4 bases from V and 3 bases from J, with 19 bases in between. The CDR3 runs to 16 residues. Germline V gene data show CDR1 as MGHRA and CDR2 as YSYEKL. CDR3 sequence: CASSPVQGGLGYEQYF. The DNA of the CDR3 is TGCGCCAGCAGCCCCGTCCAGGGGGGGCTAGGCTACGAGCAGTACTTC.

This clonotype came up a few times. This chain links TRBV11-2 with TRBJ2-3; 10 bases agree with TRBD1. The CDR3 sequence is 19 residues long. V shed 0 bases, J shed 5 bases, and the junction held 14 bases outside the gene matches. The germline V gene has CDR1 SGHAT and CDR2 FQNNGV. CDR3 residues: CASSLDPSFGQGGQDTQYF. CDR3 nucleotide sequence: TGTGCCAGCAGCTTAGATCCATCTTTTGGACAGGGGGGCCAAGATACGCAGTATTTT.

The gene calls are TRBV5-1 and TRBJ2-3; 9 positions agree with TRBD1. Germline CDR1 and CDR2: SGHRS and YFSETQ. Germline trimming cut 4 bases from V and 0 bases from J; bases unmatched to any gene: 3. This CDR3 contains 15 residues. CDR3 in DNA: TGCGCCAGCAGCATGGACAGGGGAAGCACAGATACGCAGTATTTT. Its translation is CASSMDRGSTDTQYF.

This clonotype was counted many times. This chain links TRBV4-3 with TRBJ2-3, with D possibly TRBD1 on 6 matching bases. Trimming shortened V by 6 bases and J by 1 base, and 20 bases separated the two germline ends. The CDR3 contains 17 residues. Per the germline V gene, CDR1 is LGHNA and CDR2 is YSLEER. CDR3 sequence: CASRYSRGTLGTDTQYF. CDR3 DNA sequence: TGCGCCAGCAGATACTCCAGGGGCACCCTTGGCACAGATACGCAGTATTTT.

This clonotype occurred a few times. The chain recombines TRBV4-1 with TRBJ2-2; the match to TRBD2 covers 13 bases. CDR3 size: 18 residues. Unmatched junction bases numbered 10, after V lost 3 bases and J lost 6 bases. Germline values: CDR1 MGHRA, CDR2 YSYEKL. CDR3 sequence: CASSHLGLAGSGSGELFF. Here the CDR3 DNA reads TGCGCCAGCAGCCACCTGGGACTAGCGGGGTCCGGTTCCGGGGAGCTGTTTTTT.

The chain carries TRBV5-1 and TRBJ1-2, with 9 nucleotides matching TRBD1. Germline V gives CDR1 SGHRS, CDR2 YFSETQ. The CDR3 loop spans 15 amino acids. V was pared by 0 bases and J by 4 bases, with 4 bases of the junction left unmatched. Here the CDR3 reads CASSLAGTGIYGYTF. DNA for the CDR3: TGCGCCAGCAGCTTGGCGGGGACAGGGATCTATGGCTACACCTTC.

In its sample, this clonotype was seen many times. The V and J genes are TRBV20-1 and TRBJ1-1; D gene ambiguous. Germline V gene lookup returns CDR1 DFQATT and CDR2 SNEGSKA (reference sequence). V shed 5 bases and J shed 3 bases, with 16 bases lying between them. The CDR3 has 14 residues. CDR3 amino acids: CSAPVGLTDTEAFF. The CDR3 nucleotides are TGCAGTGCTCCGGTAGGCCTAACGGACACTGAAGCTTTCTTT.

The chain has TRBV12-5 and TRBJ2-3; D gene uncertain. Looked up from germline, CDR1 is LGHNT and CDR2 is FRNRAP. This CDR3 contains 14 residues. With 6 bases removed from V and 1 base from J, the gap between germline ends came to 11 bases. CDR3 DNA sequence: TGTGCTAGTGGCCCGAACGAGGGCACAGATACGCAGTATTTT. It encodes CASGPNEGTDTQYF.

This clonotype was counted between two and nine times. The chain recombines TRBV6-1 with TRBJ1-5; D gene ambiguous. CDR3 size: 14 residues. The germline V and J ends were trimmed by 0 bases and 9 bases, with 12 bases remaining between them. Germline assignment: CDR1 MNHNS and CDR2 SASEGT. The CDR3 DNA is TGTGCCAGCAGTGAAGCGCACAGTTTCGTGCCCCAGCATTTT. Protein product: CASSEAHSFVPQHF.

This clonotype turned up a few times. The CDR3 coding sequence is TGTGCCAGCAGCTTAGCAAGGAGGTCAGGAGATACGCAGTATTTT. Protein sequence: CASSLARRSGDTQYF. The V gene is TRBV7-9, the J gene TRBJ2-3, with D maybe TRBD2 (5 bases). Germline V gene lookup returns CDR1 SEHNR and CDR2 FQNEAQ (reference sequence). V dropped 0 bases and J dropped 5 bases, with 12 bases sitting between them. CDR3 size: 15 residues.

This clonotype was seen a few times. The V gene is TRBV7-2, the J gene TRBJ1-1; no definite D call. The germline V gene has CDR1 SGHTA and CDR2 FQGNSA. V was trimmed by 4 bases and J by 1 base, leaving 7 bases between them. The CDR3 runs to 13 residues. The CDR3 DNA is TGTGCCAGCAGCTCAACATGGAACACTGAAGCTTTCTTT. Translating gives CASSSTWNTEAFF.

This clonotype has at least ten counts. This rearrangement joins TRBV5-1 to TRBJ2-3; 12 nucleotides match TRBD2. V lost 0 bases, J lost 2 bases, and 4 bases stayed unmatched. Germline V gives CDR1 SGHRS, CDR2 YFSETQ. The length of the CDR3 is 17 residues. Written as DNA, the CDR3 is TGCGCCAGCAGCTTGGCTACTAGCGGGGGGATCACAGATACGCAGTATTTT. This encodes CASSLATSGGITDTQYF.

This clonotype was counted ten times or more. The gene calls are TRBV6-5 and TRBJ2-7; D not certain. The germline gives CDR1 MNHEY, CDR2 SVGAGI. The CDR3 contains 16 residues. Trimming removed 2 bases at V and 0 bases at J, with 14 bases between. CDR3 in amino acids: CASSYDGVGSSYEQYV. The CDR3 DNA follows: TGTGCCAGCAGTTACGATGGGGTGGGAAGCTCCTACGAGCAGTACGTC.

This clonotype was detected many times. This chain links TRBV7-9 with TRBJ1-3; D remains ambiguous. The CDR3 runs to 12 residues. Looked up from germline, CDR1 is SEHNR and CDR2 is FQNEAQ (reference sequence). V was pared by 5 bases and J by 4 bases, with 6 bases between. CDR3 coding DNA: TGTGCCAGCAGCCAGACAGGAAACACCATATATTTT. Its protein is CASSQTGNTIYF. The variable domain in full, completed from reference TRBV7-9 and TRBJ1-3, reads DTGVSQNPRHKITKRGQNVTFRCDPISEHNRLYWYRQTLGQGPEFLTYFQNEAQLEKSRLLSDRFSAERPKGSFSTLEIQRTEQGDSAMYLCASSQTGNTIYFGEGSWLTVV.

This clonotype has just a few counts. The chain couples TRBV6-5 to TRBJ2-7; D gene unclear. CDR1 is MNHEY and CDR2 is SVGAGI in the germline V gene. The CDR3 length is 14 residues. V was pared by 5 bases and J by 3 bases, with 14 bases between. CDR3 in amino acids: CASSRRRQNYEQYF. CDR3 nucleotide sequence: TGTGCCAGCAGTCGCCGTCGTCAGAACTACGAGCAGTACTTC.

The rearrangement uses TRBV9 and TRBJ1-3, with TRBD1 as a possible D gene (6 bases). This CDR3 has 17 residues. Germline V CDR1 and CDR2: SGDLS, YYNGEE. Deletions cut 0 bases from V and 2 bases from J, with 15 bases between. The CDR3: CASSVDPGAYPGNTIYF. CDR3 sequence (DNA): TGTGCCAGCAGCGTAGACCCGGGGGCTTATCCTGGAAACACCATATATTTT.

There are a few counts of this clonotype. This chain uses TRBV6-5 with TRBJ2-6; no reliable D call. The CDR3 has 17 amino acids. Germline V gene sequence: CDR1 MNHEY, CDR2 SVGAGI. V was cut by 5 bases and J by 4 bases, with 18 bases left in between. CDR3 region: CASSILMDGGGANVLTF. The DNA for the CDR3 is TGTGCCAGCAGTATATTGATGGACGGCGGAGGGGCCAACGTCCTGACTTTC.

The V and J genes are TRBV7-2 and TRBJ2-5, with 11 bases identical to TRBD2. CDR3 length equals 15 residues. CDR1 is SGHTA and CDR2 is FQGNSA in the germline V gene. The trim removed 4 bases at V and 5 bases at J, leaving 6 bases unmatched. CDR3 loop: CASSSLAGGWETQYF. CDR3 DNA sequence: TGTGCCAGCAGCTCGCTAGCGGGGGGATGGGAGACCCAGTACTTC.

This clonotype has ten or more counts. The chain links TRBV5-1 to TRBJ2-1, with D maybe TRBD2 (5 bases). V shed 0 bases and J shed 7 bases, with 11 bases lying between them. The CDR3 is 14 amino acids. Germline CDR1 and CDR2: SGHRS and YFSETQ. CDR3 residues: CASSLAAGVNEQFF. The CDR3 region has the DNA TGCGCCAGCAGCTTGGCGGCGGGTGTGAATGAGCAGTTCTTC. Using reference TRBV5-1 and TRBJ2-1 for the parts outside the CDR3, the full variable domain is KAGVTQTPRYLIKTRGQQVTLSCSPISGHRSVSWYQQTPGQGLQFLFEYFSETQRNKGNFPGRFSGRQFSNSRSEMNVSTLELGDSALYLCASSLAAGVNEQFFGPGTRLTVL.

CDR3 protein: CASRDSGQGREKYF. CDR3 nucleotides: TGTGCCAGCAGGGATTCGGGACAGGGACGGGAGAAGTACTTC. The chain links TRBV6-5 to TRBJ2-7, with 9 bases matching TRBD1. Per the germline V gene, CDR1 is MNHEY and CDR2 is SVGAGI. V gave up 6 bases and J gave up 11 bases; unmatched junction bases: 14. The CDR3 is 14 residues long.

This clonotype was recorded at least ten times. V usage is TRBV4-3 and J usage is TRBJ1-1; no definite D call. CDR3 length equals 14 residues. Germline V gene data show CDR1 as LGHNA and CDR2 as YSLEER. The V gene lost 0 bases and the J gene lost 1 base, with 6 bases spanning the gap. The DNA for the CDR3 is TGCGCCAGCAGCCAAGAACTTACGAACACTGAAGCTTTCTTT. Translation gives CASSQELTNTEAFF.

This clonotype turned up a few times. The chain combines TRBV11-2 with TRBJ1-5, with D hard to call. Trimming removed 1 base from V and 0 bases from J, with 7 bases in between. The germline CDR1 and CDR2 sequences are SGHAT and FQNNGV. The CDR3 contains 15 residues. The CDR3 region has the DNA TGTGCCAGCAGCTTAGGACCACTTAGCAATCAGCCCCAGCATTTT. Amino acids: CASSLGPLSNQPQHF. The full variable domain, in which reference TRBV11-2 and TRBJ1-5 provide the parts outside the CDR3, is EAGVAQSPRYKIIEKRQSVAFWCNPISGHATLYWYQQILGQGPKLLIQFQNNGVVDDSQLPKDRFSAERLKGVDSTLKIQPAKLEDSAVYLCASSLGPLSNQPQHFGDGTRLSIL.